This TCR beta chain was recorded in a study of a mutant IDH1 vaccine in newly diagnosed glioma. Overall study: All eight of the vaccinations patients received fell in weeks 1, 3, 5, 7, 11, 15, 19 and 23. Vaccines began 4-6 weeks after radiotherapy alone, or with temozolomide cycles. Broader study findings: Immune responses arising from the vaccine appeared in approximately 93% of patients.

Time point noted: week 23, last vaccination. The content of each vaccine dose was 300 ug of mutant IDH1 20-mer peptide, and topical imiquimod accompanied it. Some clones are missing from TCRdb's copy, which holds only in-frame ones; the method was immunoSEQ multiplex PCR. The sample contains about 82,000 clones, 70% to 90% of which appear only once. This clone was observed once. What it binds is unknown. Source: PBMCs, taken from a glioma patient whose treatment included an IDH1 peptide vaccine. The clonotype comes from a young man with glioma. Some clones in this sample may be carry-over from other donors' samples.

The CDR3 region is CASSRFSLTRAGNTIYF. CDR3 sequence (DNA): TGTGCCAGCAGCCGGTTCTCACTTACCCGTGCAGGAAACACCATATATTTT. The V gene is TRBV4-2, the J gene TRBJ1-3; D call uncertain. Looked up from germline, CDR1 is LGHNA and CDR2 is YNFKEQ. This CDR3 contains 17 residues. V was clipped by 4 bases and J by 4 bases, with 20 bases between them.